The present entry profiles one T cell receptor (beta chain) with its context. TCRdb keeps only in-frame clones here, not all; method: immunoSEQ multiplex PCR. The sample has some 68,000 clones, about 89% seen once. In germline, CDR1 is SGHTA, CDR2 FQGNSA. This CDR3 is built from 15 residues. The ends were cut back, 2 bases at V and 1 base at J, with 9 bases in the middle. The data were taken from a study of T cell changes during pregnancy in multiple sclerosis. This sequence originates from a female donor with multiple sclerosis, enrolled in a pregnancy study. The sequencing here drew on peripheral blood, taken in the second trimester of pregnancy. V and J are TRBV7-2 and TRBJ2-1, with D possibly being TRBD2 (5 bases). The CDR3 protein is CASSLTTSSYNEQFF. Here the CDR3 DNA reads TGTGCCAGCAGCTTAACCACTAGTTCCTACAATGAGCAGTTCTTC.